This TCR beta chain was found in a study of blood T cell repertoires in COVID-19. Across the whole study: Samples representing acute and convalescent COVID-19 were sourced from the United States, Italy and Spain.

In the original processing: Reference gene primer amplification gave nucleated cell count estimates. Produced via immunoSEQ multiplex PCR; TCRdb's table is partial and in-frame only. Clonal size and the V and J genes are those of that table, whereas D and trimming came from the DNA. The sample lists 140,000 or so clones, roughly nine tenths occurring once. The germline CDR1 and CDR2 sequences are ENHRY and SYGVKD. Trimming removed 2 bases from V and 0 bases from J; junction bases left unmatched: 3. The CDR3 covers 16 residues. The chain couples TRBV10-3 to TRBJ2-5; 10 bases are shared with TRBD2. The source is a woman in her sixties or seventies with active COVID-19. The source material was peripheral blood. CDR3 DNA: TGTGCCATCAGTGAGCCAGGACTAGCGGACCAAGAGACCCAGTACTTC. This codes for CAISEPGLADQETQYF.